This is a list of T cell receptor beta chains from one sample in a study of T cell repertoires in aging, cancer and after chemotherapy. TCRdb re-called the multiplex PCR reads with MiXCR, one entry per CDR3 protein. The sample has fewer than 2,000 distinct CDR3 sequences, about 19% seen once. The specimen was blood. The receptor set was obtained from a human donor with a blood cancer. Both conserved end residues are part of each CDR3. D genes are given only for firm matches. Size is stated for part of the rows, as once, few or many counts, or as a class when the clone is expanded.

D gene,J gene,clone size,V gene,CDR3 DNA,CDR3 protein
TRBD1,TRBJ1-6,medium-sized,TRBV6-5,TGTGCCAGCAAAAGGGACAGGGGGCTCTCCGGGCCACCCCTCCACTTT,CASKRDRGLSGPPLHF
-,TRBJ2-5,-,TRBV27,TGTGCCAGCAGTTTATCCGGAGGGGGCTACGGGGAGACCCAGTACTTC,CASSLSGGGYGETQYF
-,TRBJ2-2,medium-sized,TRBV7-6,TGTGCCAGCAGCTTATTTCACAGGGTCGACACCGGGGAGCTGTTTTTT,CASSLFHRVDTGELFF
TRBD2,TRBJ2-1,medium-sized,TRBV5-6,TGTGCCAGCAGCGATCGAGCGGGAGAGCAGTTCTTC,CASSDRAGEQFF
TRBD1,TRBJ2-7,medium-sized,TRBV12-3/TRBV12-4,TGTGCCAGCAGTCCGACAGGGGGTCAGTACGAGCAGTACTTC,CASSPTGGQYEQYF
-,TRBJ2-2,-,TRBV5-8,TGTGCCAGCAGCTTGGTGGACAGGGGACTAGCGCCCACCGGGGAGCTGTTTTTT,CASSLVDRGLAPTGELFF
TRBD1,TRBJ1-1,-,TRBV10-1,TGCGCCAGCAGTCCGGGACAGGGTACGGCTTTCTTT,CASSPGQGTAFF
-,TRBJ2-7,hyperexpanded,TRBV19,TGTGCCAGTAGTGGTCCCTACGAGCAGTACTTC,CASSGPYEQYF
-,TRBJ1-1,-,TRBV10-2,TGCGCCAGCACTCTGGGGGGCACTGAAGCTTTCTTT,CASTLGGTEAFF
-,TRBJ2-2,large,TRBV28,TGTGCCAGCAGTTCCTGGGGGCTTGACACCGGGGAGCTGTTTTTT,CASSSWGLDTGELFF
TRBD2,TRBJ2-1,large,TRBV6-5,TGTGCCAGCAGTTACTTAGCGGGAGGGCCGGGCAATGAGCAGTTCTTC,CASSYLAGGPGNEQFF
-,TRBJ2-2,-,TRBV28,TGTGCCAGCAGTTTGGGGATAGGAGGGACCGGGGAGCTGTTTTTT,CASSLGIGGTGELFF
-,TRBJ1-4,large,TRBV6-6,TGTGCCAGCAGTTACTCGATGCAGGGTGGCGAAAAACTGTTTTTT,CASSYSMQGGEKLFF
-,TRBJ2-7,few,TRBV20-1,TGCAGTAGTATCCCGGGACAATCAACCTACGAGCAGTACTTC,CSSIPGQSTYEQYF
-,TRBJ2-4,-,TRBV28,TGTACTACGGGACGGAGGGAAAACATTCAGTACTTC,CTTGRRENIQYF
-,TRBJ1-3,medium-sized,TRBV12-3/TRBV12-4,TGTGCCAGCAGTTGGCGCAGGTACTCTGGAAACACCATATATTTT,CASSWRRYSGNTIYF
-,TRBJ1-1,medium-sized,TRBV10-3,TGTGCCATCAGTGAAAGGGAGAACACTGAAGCTTTCTTT,CAISERENTEAFF
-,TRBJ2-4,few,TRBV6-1,TGTGCCAGCAGTGATGCGAGGAGACTAGCCAAAAACATTCAGTACTTC,CASSDARRLAKNIQYF
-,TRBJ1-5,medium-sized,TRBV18,TGTGCCAGCTCACCAACGGGCTATAGCAATCAGCCCCAGCATTTT,CASSPTGYSNQPQHF
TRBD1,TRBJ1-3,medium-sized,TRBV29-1,TGCAGCGTGCGCGCTTCGTGGGACAGGTCTGGAAACACCATATATTTT,CSVRASWDRSGNTIYF
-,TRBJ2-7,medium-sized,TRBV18,TGTGCCAGCTCACCTCAGACAGGTTCCTACGAGCAGTACTTC,CASSPQTGSYEQYF
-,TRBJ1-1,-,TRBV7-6,TGTGCCAGCAGCCAAGGGGTGGGGGATGTGCGCACTGAAGCTTTCTTT,CASSQGVGDVRTEAFF
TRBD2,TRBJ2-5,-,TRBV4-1,TGCGCCAGCAGCCAAGCCGGGACTAGCGGGAGTCAAGAGACCCAGTACTTC,CASSQAGTSGSQETQYF
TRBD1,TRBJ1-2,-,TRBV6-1,TGTGCCAGCACCAGGGGACAGGGGCAAGTTGGCTACACCTTC,CASTRGQGQVGYTF
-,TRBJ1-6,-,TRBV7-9,TGTGCCAGCAGCTTACCCCAGGGAAATTCACCCCTCCACTTT,CASSLPQGNSPLHF
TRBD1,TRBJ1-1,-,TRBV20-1,TGCAGTGCTAGGGGGGGGACAGGGTTTTATTCTGAAGCTTTCTTT,CSARGGTGFYSEAFF
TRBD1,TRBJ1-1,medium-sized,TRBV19,TGTGCCAGTAGTATAGGGCCGGACAGGGCTGTGGTGAACACTGAAGCTTTCTTT,CASSIGPDRAVVNTEAFF
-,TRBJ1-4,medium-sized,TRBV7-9,TGTGCCAGCAGCTTAGACGGGGTCAATGAAAAACTGTTTTTT,CASSLDGVNEKLFF
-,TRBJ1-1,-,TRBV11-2,TGTGCCAGCAGCCAGCTAACAGCTGAAGCTTTCTTT,CASSQLTAEAFF
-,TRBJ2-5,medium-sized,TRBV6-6,TGTGCCAGCAGTTACGGCGGACAGCAAGAGACCCAGTACTTC,CASSYGGQQETQYF
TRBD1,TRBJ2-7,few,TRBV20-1,TGCAGTGCTAGAGGGGGGACAGGGGTCTACGAGCAGTACTTC,CSARGGTGVYEQYF
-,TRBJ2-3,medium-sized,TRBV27,TGTGCCAGCGGACCTAAGGGGGATACGCAGTATTTT,CASGPKGDTQYF
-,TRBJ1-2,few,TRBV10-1,TGCGCCAGCAACCTCCAGAGGCCCTGTGGCTACACCTTC,CASNLQRPCGYTF
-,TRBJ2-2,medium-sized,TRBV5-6,TGTGCCAGCAGCTTGTATTCGGGACTGTTCACCGGGGAGCTGTTTTTT,CASSLYSGLFTGELFF
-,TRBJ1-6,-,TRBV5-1,TGCGCCAGCAGCTGGGGTCGGGGGGAGAATTCACCCCTCCACTTT,CASSWGRGENSPLHF
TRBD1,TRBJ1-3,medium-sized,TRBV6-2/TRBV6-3,TGTGCCAGCAGATCCCTTGACAGGGCAACAGGAAACACCATATATTTT,CASRSLDRATGNTIYF
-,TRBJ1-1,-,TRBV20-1,TGCAGTGCTAGACGGAACACTGAAGCTTTCTTT,CSARRNTEAFF
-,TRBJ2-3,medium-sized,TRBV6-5,TGTGCCAGCGGGATAGAAAGGACAGATACGCAGTATTTT,CASGIERTDTQYF
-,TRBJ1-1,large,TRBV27,TGTGCCAGCAGCTCTGGGTTAGGTCGAGGGAACACTGAAGCTTTCTTT,CASSSGLGRGNTEAFF
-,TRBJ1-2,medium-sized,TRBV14,TGTGCCAGCAGCCAAGCGGTCGGGGTCAGCTATGGCTACACCTTC,CASSQAVGVSYGYTF
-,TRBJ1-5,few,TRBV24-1,TGTGCCGCGGGGGGGGGGGGCAATCAGCCCCAGCATTTT,CAAGGGGNQPQHF
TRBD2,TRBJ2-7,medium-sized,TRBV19,TGTGCCAGTAGTTTCACTAGCGGGGGTTCCTACGAGCAGTACTTC,CASSFTSGGSYEQYF
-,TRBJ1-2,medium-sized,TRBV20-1,TGCAGTGCTAGATTGGGGCTCTATGGCTACACCTTC,CSARLGLYGYTF
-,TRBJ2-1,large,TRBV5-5,TGTGCCAGCAGCTACAGGGATAGCTCCTACAATGAGCAGTTCTTC,CASSYRDSSYNEQFF
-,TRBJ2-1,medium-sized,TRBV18,TGTGCCACCCTAACGCGGGACTTAGGCAATGAGCAGTTCTTC,CATLTRDLGNEQFF
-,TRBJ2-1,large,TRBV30,TGTGCCTGGGAGGACAGAGATGAGCAGTTCTTC,CAWEDRDEQFF
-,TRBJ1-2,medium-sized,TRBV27,TGTGCCACCATGTCGAACTATGGCTACACCTTC,CATMSNYGYTF
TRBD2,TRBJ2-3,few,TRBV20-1,TGCAGTGCCATTAACCCGGGACTAGCGGGGGATACGCAGTATTTT,CSAINPGLAGDTQYF
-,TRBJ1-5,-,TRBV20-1,TGCAGTGCTCTTAAAGGGGACAATCAGCCCCAGCATTTT,CSALKGDNQPQHF
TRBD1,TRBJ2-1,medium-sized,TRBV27,TGTGCCAGCATCCGCCCAGGGGGCGCATGGAATGAGCAGTTCTTC,CASIRPGGAWNEQFF
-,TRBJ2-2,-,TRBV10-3,TGCGCCAGCAGTGGGCTAGCCGAATATATCGGGGAGCTGTTTTTT,CASSGLAEYIGELFF
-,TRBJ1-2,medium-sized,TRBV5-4,TGTGCCAGCAGTACAGCAGGCTTCGTCCATGGCTACACCTTC,CASSTAGFVHGYTF
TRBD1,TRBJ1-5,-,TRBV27,TGTGCCAGCAGTTTTGGGACAGGGGTTGATCAGCCCCAGCATTTT,CASSFGTGVDQPQHF
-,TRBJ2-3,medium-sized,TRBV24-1,TGTGCCACCAGTGACCTCGGGGAGTTAAGCACAGATACGCAGTATTTT,CATSDLGELSTDTQYF
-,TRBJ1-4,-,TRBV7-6,TGTGCCAGCAGCCCCGGGTCTCGAAATGAAAAACTGTTTTTT,CASSPGSRNEKLFF
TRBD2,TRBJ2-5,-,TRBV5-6,TGCGCCAGCAGCTGGGGTGGCGGGGGAGGAGAGACCCAGTACTTC,CASSWGGGGGETQYF